The entry below gives a single TCR beta chain sequence along with its context. The CDR3 is made up of 14 amino acids. V dropped 5 bases and J dropped 2; count of bases not matched to a gene: 2. Looked up from germline, CDR1 is SEHNR and CDR2 is FQNEAQ (reference sequence). This sample is drawn from a study of control samples from healthy donors and cancer patients. Clones were read by immunoSEQ multiplex PCR, and TCRdb kept only the in-frame ones, dropping some. The sample holds around 68,000 clones, 75% to 90% seen once. The sample taken for sequencing was blood. The TCR was taken from a middle-aged man in good health. J is TRBJ2-3 and V is TRBV7-9, with TRBD1 matching 9 bases. Here the CDR3 DNA reads TGTGCCAGCAGCCGGGACAGGGCCACAGATACGCAGTATTTT. Translation gives CASSRDRATDTQYF.